A single TCR beta chain is shown here with its context. This sample was taken from a study of blood T cell repertoires in COVID-19. About the research overall: Spain, Italy and the United States supplied samples that represented acute and convalescent COVID-19.

It was during active infection that Seattle patients were enrolled and then longitudinally followed. Some clones are missing from TCRdb's copy, which holds only in-frame ones; the method was immunoSEQ multiplex PCR. This sample yields 150,000 to 200,000 clones, of which about nine tenths are seen a single time; approximately 10% belongs to the top ten. This CDR3 spans 13 amino acids. V lost 7 bases and J lost 3; bases outside the gene matches: 5. From germline, CDR1 is MNHEY and CDR2 SVGAGI. The gene calls are TRBV6-5 and TRBJ1-1; 7 bases fit TRBD1. The sequence derives from an older woman with COVID-19, enrolled during active disease. Sequenced sample: peripheral blood. Written as DNA, the CDR3 is TGTGCCAGCATCCACAGGGGCGACACTGAAGCTTTCTTT. It encodes CASIHRGDTEAFF.